This T cell receptor beta chain was captured in a study of T cells in Graves' hyperthyroidism and ophthalmopathy. V was pared by 5 bases and J by 9 bases, with 12 bases of the junction left unmatched. Germline values: CDR1 MNHEY, CDR2 SMNVEV (reference sequence). There are 15 residues in the CDR3. Those patients with uncontrolled infection, other autoimmune disease, pregnancy or lactation were excluded. Fresh 10 ml peripheral blood yielded PBMCs. From RNA transcripts, TCR beta CDR3 regions were amplified. Using the HTBI primer set, a first-round RT-PCR was run on the TCR CDR3. One entry per CDR3 protein, called by TCRdb with MiXCR from the multiplex PCR reads. The repertoire holds about 480,000 distinct CDR3 sequences, with less than 25% as singletons. Findings and limits, study-wide: Classification by a 13 V-J model distinguished ophthalmopathy from stable hyperthyroidism.

In this sample, this clonotype turned up many times. Its antigen is not known. The chain uses TRBV27 and TRBJ2-1, with 8 bases identical to TRBD1. This TCR was sampled from a woman aged 70-85 years with Graves' ophthalmopathy. Source material: blood. The CDR3, as DNA: TGTGCCAGCAGTCTCCGGACAGGGACCAAAAGTGAGCAGTTCTTC. This codes for CASSLRTGTKSEQFF.